This TCR beta chain emerged from a study of blood T cell repertoires in COVID-19. On the study more broadly: Material from acute and convalescent COVID-19 was sourced from the United States, Italy and Spain. PBMCs, B-cell-depleted T cells, or T cells provided the cDNA or gDNA that made up the material.

Cohorts were based on clinical histories the participants reported. In germline, CDR1 is MNHEY, CDR2 SVGAGI. Trimming took off 5 bases at V and 7 bases at J, with 11 bases between the two ends. This CDR3 contains 12 residues. Profiling relied on immunoSEQ multiplex PCR, and the TCRdb table lists in-frame clones only, not all of them. The sample lists about 280,000 clones; roughly 85% were seen once. This clonotype was sampled from a woman in her forties or fifties who had recovered from COVID-19. J is TRBJ1-2 and V is TRBV6-5; maybe TRBD1 (6 bases). The sample comprised PBMCs or T cells enriched from blood (not recorded which). CDR3 amino acids: CASSKQGFGYTF. DNA for the CDR3: TGTGCCAGCAGTAAACAGGGTTTTGGCTACACCTTC.